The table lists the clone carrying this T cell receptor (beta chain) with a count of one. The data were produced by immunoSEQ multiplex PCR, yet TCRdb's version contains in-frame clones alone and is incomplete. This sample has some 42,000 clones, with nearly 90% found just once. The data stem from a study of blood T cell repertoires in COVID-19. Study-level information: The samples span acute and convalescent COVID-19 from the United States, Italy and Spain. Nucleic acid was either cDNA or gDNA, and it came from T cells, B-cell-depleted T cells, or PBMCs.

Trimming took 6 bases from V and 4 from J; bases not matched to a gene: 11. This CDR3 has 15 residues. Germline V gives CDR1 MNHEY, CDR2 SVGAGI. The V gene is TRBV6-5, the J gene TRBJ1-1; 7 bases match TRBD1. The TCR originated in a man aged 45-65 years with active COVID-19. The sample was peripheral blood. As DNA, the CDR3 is TGTGCCAGCAGCAAGGGGGCAGGGGAGGTCACTGAAGCTTTCTTT. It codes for CASSKGAGEVTEAFF.